The next 4 T cell receptor beta chains were all read from a single sample in a study of blood T cell repertoires in COVID-19. Sequenced by immunoSEQ multiplex PCR; TCRdb stores in-frame clones only, minus some. The sample holds about 230,000 clones, about 88% seen once. Sequenced input: peripheral blood. These receptors all stem from a man in his forties with acute or convalescent COVID-19.

This clone was detected only once. The chain combines TRBV4-1 with TRBJ2-7; perhaps TRBD1 as D (6 bases). This CDR3 is 14 amino acids long. CDR1 MGHRA and CDR2 YSYEKL come from the germline V gene. V was trimmed by 5 bases and J by 3 bases, leaving 14 bases between them. The CDR3 coding sequence is TGCGCCAGCAGCTCACAGGGCGCAAGCTACGAGCAGTACTTC. Translation gives CASSSQGASYEQYF.

This clone turned up a few times. The chain links TRBV5-4 to TRBJ2-7; 12 nucleotides agree with TRBD2. Germline CDR1 and CDR2: SGHNT and YYREEE (reference sequence). CDR3 length equals 16 residues. The J segment lost 2 bases and the V segment lost 4 bases, leaving 7 bases of the junction unmatched. The CDR3 coding sequence is TGTGCCAGCAGCGAGGCTAGCGGGGGGGATGCCTACGAGCAGTACTTC. Its translation is CASSEASGGDAYEQYF.

The genes are TRBV21-1 and TRBJ1-6; TRBD1 is the table's D call and was not checked against the DNA. TRBV21-1 is termed a pseudogene. This CDR3 region has 12 residues. The CDR3 sequence: CARGAYNSPLHF. Written as DNA, the CDR3 is TGTGCCAGGGGCGCCTATAATTCACCCCTCCACTTT.

The rearrangement joins TRBV28 to TRBJ1-2; TRBD1 aligns across 11 bases. V gave up 7 bases and J gave up 5 bases; unmatched junction bases: 12. The CDR3 has 16 amino acids. Germline values: CDR1 MDHEN, CDR2 SYDVKM. CDR3 DNA sequence: TGTGCCAGCACGAACTCCGGGACAGGGGGGCAGTATGGCTACACCTTC. Amino acid sequence: CASTNSGTGGQYGYTF.